What follows describes a single T cell receptor (beta chain). Within the sample, other DNA sequences also encode this same CDR3. The entry originates in a study of shared clonotypes between healthy human individuals. Study-wide context: Those who served as donors were two women and three men between the ages of 18 and 49.

Looked up from germline, CDR1 is SNHLY and CDR2 is FYNNEI. This CDR3 is built from 13 residues. Trimming shortened V by 3 bases and J by 2 bases, and 5 bases separated the two germline ends. TCRdb's copy holds only in-frame clones and misses some; the assay was immunoSEQ multiplex PCR. Of 1,500,000 or so clones listed, 96% are singletons. The TCR sequence derives from a man aged 25 to 40 in good health. Sequenced material: naive CD4+ T cells sorted from blood. As to subset: CD45RA+ positively selected. V usage is TRBV2 and J usage is TRBJ2-4, with D uncertain. Here the CDR3 DNA reads TGTGCCAGCAGTGAGGGATCCAAAAACATTCAGTACTTC. Translation gives CASSEGSKNIQYF.